This TCR beta chain came from a study of cytomegalovirus exposure and HLA in healthy donors. General observations from the study: CMV antigen specificity was confirmed in vitro for three CMV-associated chains.

Germline assignment: CDR1 MNHEY and CDR2 SMNVEV (reference sequence). The CDR3 has 17 amino acids. V was clipped by 6 bases and J by 1 base, with 16 bases between them. This clone was found once. Its target is not known. Vbeta (60) and Jbeta (13) primers were used in the PCR. Repertoires were generated with immunoSEQ multiplex PCR, while TCRdb's copy carries only in-frame clones and drops some. The sample has 130,000 to 150,000 clones, approximately 78% seen once. The rearrangement links TRBV27 to TRBJ1-6; D may be TRBD1 (6 bases). This sequence was found in a woman between 40 and 50 years old in good health and CMV-seropositive. The sample taken for sequencing was PBMCs. The CDR3 here is CASSLRQAVSYNSPLHF. Here the CDR3 DNA reads TGTGCCAGCAGCCTTCGACAGGCTGTATCCTATAATTCACCCCTCCACTTT.